This T cell receptor (beta chain) was sequenced in a study of blood T cell repertoires in COVID-19. Study-wide background: The United States, Italy and Spain supplied acute and convalescent COVID-19 samples. In each case, the material was cDNA or gDNA derived from T cells, B-cell-depleted T cells, or PBMCs.

This clone was observed a few times. How the authors handled the data: It was from reference gene primer amplification that nucleated cell counts were estimated. Only in-frame clones appear in the TCRdb table, and some are missing; sequencing was by immunoSEQ multiplex PCR. V and J calls and clone size are copied from that table; D and trimming were computed from the DNA. Here the sample spans nearly 110,000 clones, approximately 80% being singletons. Germline loops: CDR1 LNHDA, CDR2 SQIVND (reference sequence). This CDR3 has 14 amino acids. The V segment lost 4 bases and the J segment 6 bases; nucleotides outside the gene matches: 8.

This receptor was taken from an older man with acute or convalescent COVID-19. Material: peripheral blood. The rearrangement uses TRBV19 and TRBJ1-2; 7 nucleotides match TRBD1. CDR3 sequence reads: CASSTRQGSDGYTF. The CDR3 DNA is TGTGCCAGTAGTACGCGACAGGGCTCCGATGGCTACACCTTC.